A single sample is the source of the 31 T cell receptor beta chains below, sequenced in a study of CD8 T cells in ankylosing spondylitis. Their cognate antigens are unknown. TCRdb re-analysed the 5' RACE reads in MiXCR, keeping a single row per CDR3 protein. Here the sample spans fewer than 500,000 distinct CDR3 sequences, 25% to 30% being singletons. Notes on the study in general: Seven to nine highly homologous variants made up a TCR beta motif, and this motif appeared characteristic of ankylosing spondylitis blood.

The source material was blood, either unsorted or a sorted T cell fraction (not recorded which). Receptor source: a male donor with ankylosing spondylitis.

In this sample, this clonotype turned up many times. J is TRBJ2-2 and V is TRBV7-2, with 10 bases fitting TRBD2. Per germline, CDR1 SGHTA and CDR2 FQGNSA. This CDR3 is built from 17 residues. The V segment lost 2 bases and the J segment 5 bases; nucleotides outside the gene matches: 8. In DNA, the CDR3 is TGTGCCAGCAGCTTACCCAGCGGGAGGGCCGGGACCGGGGAGCTGTTTTTT. Translation: CASSLPSGRAGTGELFF.

This clonotype was found a few times. V gene TRBV5-1 combines with J gene TRBJ2-1; perhaps D is TRBD1 or TRBD2 (6 bases each). V lost 4 bases, J lost 8 bases, and 10 bases lay in between. Germline lookup yields CDR1 SGHRS and CDR2 YFSETQ. The CDR3 sequence is 12 residues long. Written as DNA, the CDR3 is TGCGCCAGCAGCGCGAGGGGGGATGAGCAGTTCTTC. Protein product: CASSARGDEQFF.

V is TRBV5-1 and J is TRBJ2-1; 8 positions match TRBD2. Germline CDR1 is SGHRS and CDR2 is YFSETQ. The CDR3 runs to 15 residues. Germline trimming cut 2 bases from V and 12 bases from J; bases unmatched to any gene: 13. The CDR3 DNA follows: TGCGCCAGCAGCTTAGTCGAGCGGGAGAGGTCAGGGCAGTTCTTC. The encoded protein is CASSLVERERSGQFF.

This clonotype has just a few counts. V usage is TRBV7-7 and J usage is TRBJ2-1; D unresolved. The length of the CDR3 is 15 residues. Germline V gives CDR1 SSHAT, CDR2 FNYEAQ (reference sequence). Between the trimmed V and J ends, which lost 0 bases and 4 bases, there was a span of 10 bases. CDR3 in DNA: TGTGCCAGCAGCTTAGCTCCAGGAGCATACAATGAGCAGTTCTTC. It encodes CASSLAPGAYNEQFF.

This clonotype was detected a few times. The chain links TRBV5-1 to TRBJ2-1; D possibly corresponds to TRBD2 (6 bases). The CDR3 has 17 amino acids. The V gene lost 4 bases and the J gene lost 8 bases, with 25 bases spanning the gap. Per germline, CDR1 SGHRS and CDR2 YFSETQ. For the CDR3, the DNA is TGCGCCAGCAGCACTTCGCTTAGAGGGAGGCTACGGGATGAGCAGTTCTTC. Its translation is CASSTSLRGRLRDEQFF.

The genes are TRBV3-1 and TRBJ2-4; 7 bases align to TRBD2. The CDR3 has 13 residues. Germline CDR1 is LGHDT and CDR2 is YNNKEL (reference sequence). Trimming at V came to 4 bases and at J to 8 bases, leaving 5 bases not matched to a gene. CDR3 sequence reads: CASSLSGTDIQYF. DNA for the CDR3: TGTGCCAGCAGCCTAAGCGGGACGGACATTCAGTACTTC.

The chain couples TRBV20-1 to TRBJ2-1; D is unresolved. The CDR3 sequence is 12 residues long. The germline V and J ends were trimmed by 3 bases and 8 bases, with 11 bases remaining between them. CDR1 DFQATT and CDR2 SNEGSKA come from the germline V gene (reference sequence). The CDR3 region has the DNA TGCAGTGCTAGCTTACTCGTCGATGAGCAGTTCTTC. Amino acids: CSASLLVDEQFF.

This clonotype was detected a few times. This chain connects TRBV5-1 to TRBJ1-1, with a weak D call TRBD1 (5 bases). Germline CDR1 and CDR2: SGHRS and YFSETQ. Trimming took off 4 bases at V and 2 bases at J, with 12 bases between the two ends. This CDR3 contains 14 residues. CDR3 coding DNA: TGCGCCAGCAGCGTACAGGATCCTAACACTGAAGCTTTCTTT. Its protein product is CASSVQDPNTEAFF.

This clonotype has ten or more counts. The chain employs TRBV4-2 and TRBJ2-3; the D gene could be TRBD1 or TRBD2 (5 bases each). Germline V CDR1 and CDR2: LGHNA, YNFKEQ. V was cut by 1 base and J by 0 bases, with 20 bases left in between. The CDR3 loop spans 19 amino acids. This CDR3 reads CASSQVSARGALSTDTQYF. As DNA, the CDR3 is TGTGCCAGCAGCCAAGTCTCGGCTAGAGGGGCCCTTAGCACAGATACGCAGTATTTT.

The chain couples TRBV14 to TRBJ2-7; weak D call: TRBD1 (6 bases). V was pared by 2 bases and J by 4 bases, with 9 bases between. The CDR3 has 13 amino acids. The germline gives CDR1 SGHDN, CDR2 FVKESK. CDR3 nucleotides: TGTGCCAGCAGCCAATCGACAGGATACGAGCAGTACGTC. Encoded protein: CASSQSTGYEQYV.

This clonotype occurred once. V gene TRBV30 combines with J gene TRBJ1-5, with a tentative D call TRBD1 (6 bases). Between the trimmed V and J ends, which lost 1 base and 5 bases, there was a span of 6 bases. Germline V gives CDR1 GTSNPN, CDR2 SVGIG (reference sequence). The CDR3 runs 12 residues. CDR3: CAWSGQDQPQHF. The CDR3 nucleotides are TGTGCCTGGAGTGGACAGGATCAGCCCCAGCATTTT.

This clonotype was seen only a few times. V gene TRBV6-1 combines with J gene TRBJ2-5, with TRBD2 identical over 8 bases. The V gene end was trimmed by 8 bases and the J gene end by 4 bases; junction bases not matched to a gene: 21. This CDR3 is 18 amino acids long. Germline values: CDR1 MNHNS, CDR2 SASEGT. CDR3: CASSSGTSLIPQLETQYF. As DNA, the CDR3 is TGTGCCAGCTCCAGTGGGACTAGTCTTATACCACAACTAGAGACCCAGTACTTC.

J is TRBJ2-2 and V is TRBV10-3, with TRBD1 identical over 7 bases. This CDR3 has 15 amino acids. Losses at the gene ends were 6 bases for V and 6 bases for J; bases not matched to a gene: 10. Germline CDR1 reads ENHRY; CDR2 reads SYGVKD. The CDR3 region has the DNA TGTGCCATCAGCCTCGGGACAGTGGGCGCCGGGGAGCTGTTTTTT. It is translated as CAISLGTVGAGELFF.

The chain is built from TRBV20-1 and TRBJ2-7; D is possibly TRBD1 (5 bases). Per germline, CDR1 DFQATT and CDR2 SNEGSKA (reference sequence). The CDR3 extends over 11 amino acids. The V end was cut by 7 bases, the J end by 3 bases, with 10 bases between. CDR3 nucleotide sequence: TGCAGTGTGACAGAACGCTACGAGCAGTACTTC. Its translation is CSVTERYEQYF.

The chain links TRBV7-6 to TRBJ1-3; D gene uncertain. Germline CDR1 SGHVS, CDR2 FNYEAQ. The CDR3 covers 17 residues. V was cut by 5 bases and J by 1 base, with 18 bases left in between. The CDR3 is CASSQIAAATSGNTIYF. DNA of the CDR3: TGTGCCAGCAGCCAAATTGCCGCAGCTACTTCTGGAAACACCATATATTTT.

The chain joins TRBV5-1 to TRBJ1-1; 11 bases fit TRBD1. J was trimmed by 5 bases and V by 3 bases; bases with no gene match: 6. CDR1 is SGHRS, CDR2 YFSETQ, per germline. There are 15 residues in the CDR3. CDR3 amino acids: CASSWTGGEGTEAFF. Written as DNA, the CDR3 is TGCGCCAGCAGCTGGACAGGGGGCGAAGGAACTGAAGCTTTCTTT.

The genes are TRBV4-1 and TRBJ1-1, with D tentatively TRBD1 (5 bases). Looked up from germline, CDR1 is MGHRA and CDR2 is YSYEKL. The CDR3 spans 16 residues. V was clipped by 7 bases and J by 0 bases, with 18 bases between them. DNA for the CDR3: TGCGCCAGCACCGATCTGGTCCTGACAGTGAACACTGAAGCTTTCTTT. Protein: CASTDLVLTVNTEAFF.

The chain carries TRBV9 and TRBJ1-1; D ambiguous. Per germline, CDR1 SGDLS and CDR2 YYNGEE. The CDR3 totals 11 residues. V was clipped by 6 bases and J by 4 bases, with 7 bases between them. CDR3 in DNA: TGTGCCAGCAACCGGTGCACTGAAGCTTTCTTT. It is translated as CASNRCTEAFF.

V is TRBV7-8 and J is TRBJ2-1; 11 nucleotides match TRBD2. The germline CDR1 and CDR2 sequences are SGHVS and FQNEAQ. Germline trimming cut 5 bases from V and 10 bases from J; bases unmatched to any gene: 16. CDR3 length: 17 residues. CDR3: CASSPTIAGGAAGEQFF. The CDR3 DNA reads TGTGCCAGCAGCCCTACTATAGCGGGAGGGGCCGCCGGGGAGCAGTTCTTC.

This chain joins TRBV20-1 and TRBJ2-1; 7 nucleotides line up with TRBD1. The CDR3 has 15 residues. Per germline, CDR1 DFQATT and CDR2 SNEGSKA (reference sequence). Trimming removed 2 bases from V and 4 bases from J; junction bases left unmatched: 8. The CDR3 region has the DNA TGCAGTGCTAGACCCGACAGGGTATTATACAATGAGCAGTTCTTC. Protein sequence: CSARPDRVLYNEQFF.

In its sample, this clonotype was seen once. The DNA for the CDR3 is TGTGCCTGGAGTGCGGAGAACACCGGGGAGCTGTTTTTT. Translated: CAWSAENTGELFF. The rearrangement links TRBV30 to TRBJ2-2; D is unresolved. V lost 1 base and J 1 base, leaving 4 bases between the germline ends. The CDR3 has 13 amino acids. Germline V lookup: CDR1 GTSNPN, CDR2 SVGIG (reference sequence).

The rearrangement uses TRBV11-1 and TRBJ2-2; D unclear. Germline loops: CDR1 SGHAT, CDR2 FQDESV (reference sequence). The V end lost 2 bases, the J end lost 0 bases, and 10 bases lay between the germline ends. This CDR3 has 16 residues. The CDR3 nucleotides read TGTGCCAGCAGCTTAAATCCCGGAGCGAACACCGGGGAGCTGTTTTTT. Translation gives CASSLNPGANTGELFF.

In its sample, this clonotype was seen a few times. The chain employs TRBV27 and TRBJ2-3, with unresolved D. Germline assignment: CDR1 MNHEY and CDR2 SMNVEV (reference sequence). This CDR3 comprises 13 residues. Trimming shortened V by 2 bases and J by 5 bases, and 8 bases separated the two germline ends. The CDR3 here is CASSLRQLDTQYF. CDR3 DNA: TGTGCCAGCAGTTTACGGCAGCTAGATACGCAGTATTTT.

This chain links TRBV28 with TRBJ1-2; 9 nucleotides align to TRBD1. Germline CDR1 MDHEN, CDR2 SYDVKM. V trimming: 6 bases; J trimming: 6 bases; junction bases outside the gene matches: 8. The CDR3 loop spans 14 amino acids. This CDR3 is CASRRVDRGDGYTF. In DNA form, the CDR3 reads TGTGCCAGCAGAAGAGTAGACAGGGGGGATGGCTACACCTTC.

This clonotype came up a few times. The chain recombines TRBV27 with TRBJ1-1, with D possibly matching TRBD1 (5 bases). The CDR3 consists of 13 residues. Deletions cut 6 bases from V and 8 bases from J, with 16 bases between. Germline lookup yields CDR1 MNHEY and CDR2 SMNVEV (reference sequence). The CDR3, as DNA: TGTGCCAGCAGCGGGGGTCTAAGTCGGGAAGCTTTCTTT. This codes for CASSGGLSREAFF.

This clonotype was seen only a few times. V and J are TRBV19 and TRBJ2-5; 8 bases fit TRBD1. The CDR3 loop spans 14 amino acids. V was clipped by 8 bases and J by 1 base; unmatched bases: 6. Germline V CDR1 and CDR2: LNHDA, SQIVND (reference sequence). CDR3 loop: CASGADRAQETQYF. As DNA, the CDR3 is TGTGCCAGTGGCGCGGACAGGGCCCAAGAGACCCAGTACTTC.

This clonotype was observed a few times. The rearrangement uses TRBV9 and TRBJ1-2, with D hard to call. The CDR3 has 13 residues. The germline CDR1 and CDR2 sequences are SGDLS and YYNGEE. Trimming removed 4 bases at V and 2 bases at J, with 9 bases between. The CDR3 sequence: CASSITGNYGYTF. The CDR3 nucleotides are TGTGCCAGCAGCATAACTGGAAACTATGGCTACACCTTC.

This clonotype was counted only a few times. The chain carries TRBV20-1 and TRBJ1-2, with D unclear. CDR1 and CDR2 (germline): DFQATT, SNEGSKA (reference sequence). The germline V and J ends were trimmed by 2 bases and 3 bases, with 10 bases remaining between them. The CDR3 consists of 13 residues. The CDR3 reads CSARTNGDYGYTF. The CDR3 DNA reads as TGCAGTGCTAGAACAAATGGCGACTATGGCTACACCTTC.

The chain employs TRBV7-6 and TRBJ2-7; D is perhaps TRBD1 (5 bases). The CDR3 length is 13 residues. Per the germline V gene, CDR1 is SGHVS and CDR2 is FNYEAQ. V was clipped by 7 bases and J by 4 bases, with 14 bases between them. The CDR3 DNA reads TGTGCCAGCACCCCTTGGGGCCCATACGAGCAGTACTTC. Amino acid sequence: CASTPWGPYEQYF.

CDR3 loop: CASSRGLGQPQHF. The CDR3 nucleotides are TGTGCCAGCAGCAGGGGGCTGGGTCAGCCCCAGCATTTT. This chain connects TRBV9 to TRBJ1-5, with 7 bases fitting TRBD1. Per the germline V gene, CDR1 is SGDLS and CDR2 is YYNGEE. V was pared by 4 bases and J by 6 bases, with 4 bases of the junction left unmatched. CDR3 size: 13 residues. The variable domain in full, with the rest retrieved from reference TRBV9 and TRBJ1-5, is DSGVTQTPKHLITATGQRVTLRCSPRSGDLSVYWYQQSLDQGLQFLIQYYNGEERAKGNILERFSAQQFPDLHSELNLSSLELGDSALYFCASSRGLGQPQHFGDGTRLSIL.

The V gene is TRBV20-1, the J gene TRBJ1-1; 7 bases agree with TRBD1. This CDR3 has 15 residues. Losses at the gene ends were 3 bases for V and 0 bases for J; bases not matched to a gene: 7. Germline CDR1 and CDR2: DFQATT and SNEGSKA (reference sequence). In DNA, the CDR3 is TGCAGTGCTAGTTTTAGACAGGGTATGAACACTGAAGCTTTCTTT. Residues: CSASFRQGMNTEAFF.